This is a list of T cell receptor beta chains from one sample in a study of cytomegalovirus exposure and HLA in healthy donors. Measured with immunoSEQ multiplex PCR; TCRdb has only the in-frame clones, and not every one. The table records 200,000 to 250,000 clones, approximately 85% of them present only once. The sample consisted of PBMCs. The receptors here all came from a girl aged 2 to 10 in good health and CMV-seronegative. CDR3s include the opening cysteine and the closing phenylalanine or tryptophan. The D gene is left open where the match is weak. Part of the rows lack a size; the others show once, few, many or a class for expanded clones.

cdr3_aa	cdr3_nt	v_call	d_call	clone_size	j_call
CASGIQGKNTEAFF	TGTGCCAGCGGCATACAGGGGAAGAACACTGAAGCTTTCTTT	TRBV2	TRBD1	.	TRBJ1-1
CASSKSGSWANEQFF	TGTGCCAGCAGCAAAAGCGGGAGTTGGGCCAATGAGCAGTTCTTC	TRBV5-4	TRBD2	.	TRBJ2-1
CASSSISSGGPPRGQYF	TGTGCCAGCAGCTCGATCTCTAGCGGGGGGCCTCCCAGGGGGCAGTACTTC	TRBV7-9	TRBD2	.	TRBJ2-7
CASRPSGTAGNTIYF	TGTGCCAGCAGACCCTCCGGGACAGCTGGAAACACCATATATTTT	TRBV6-5	TRBD1	.	TRBJ1-3
CSADGKDSYGYTF	TGCAGCGCCGACGGCAAGGACAGCTATGGCTACACCTTC	TRBV29-1	.	.	TRBJ1-2
CASSTGGWTEAFF	TGTGCCAGTAGTACAGGGGGCTGGACTGAAGCTTTCTTT	TRBV19	TRBD1	.	TRBJ1-1
CASSLGTGVSNEQFF	TGTGCCAGCAGCTTAGGGACAGGGGTGAGCAATGAGCAGTTCTTC	TRBV11-3	TRBD1	.	TRBJ2-1
CASSLRQGSSPLHF	TGTGCCAGCAGCTTACGACAGGGGAGTTCACCCCTCCACTTT	TRBV11-2	TRBD1	.	TRBJ1-6
CASSSRQGGIEKLFF	TGTGCCAGCAGCTCCCGCCAGGGAGGTATTGAAAAACTGTTTTTT	TRBV5-4	.	.	TRBJ1-4
CASSYGIAVNTGELFF	TGTGCCAGCAGTTACGGAATAGCGGTGAACACCGGGGAGCTGTTTTTT	TRBV6-5	.	.	TRBJ2-2
CASGMRGDSYNEQFF	TGTGCCAGCGGTATGCGGGGGGACTCCTACAATGAGCAGTTCTTC	TRBV27	TRBD2	.	TRBJ2-1
CASSQDTRVEKLFF	TGCGCCAGCAGCCAAGATACCAGGGTTGAAAAACTGTTTTTT	TRBV4-1	.	few	TRBJ1-4
CASSDSSGIYGYTF	TGTGCCAGCAGTGACAGTTCAGGGATCTATGGCTACACCTTC	TRBV6-1	.	.	TRBJ1-2
CASSSSGWGYTF	TGTGCCAGCAGCTCCTCAGGTTGGGGCTACACCTTC	TRBV7-9	.	.	TRBJ1-2
CASSLAPGQTYEQYF	TGTGCCAGCAGCTTAGCCCCCGGACAGACCTACGAGCAGTACTTC	TRBV7-9	.	.	TRBJ2-7
CASSLMGGDSNTGELFF	TGCGCCAGCAGCCTGATGGGGGGGGATTCGAACACCGGGGAGCTGTTTTTT	TRBV5-1	TRBD2	.	TRBJ2-2
CASSRLAGRNTGELFF	TGTGCCAGCAGCAGACTAGCGGGCCGGAACACCGGGGAGCTGTTTTTT	TRBV5-4	TRBD2	few	TRBJ2-2
CASGGYEQYF	TGTGCCAGCGGGGGGTACGAGCAGTACTTC	TRBV6-5	.	.	TRBJ2-7
CATSRAGSGNTIYF	TGTGCCACCAGCAGAGCAGGGTCAGGAAACACCATATATTTT	TRBV15	.	.	TRBJ1-3
CASSYRDRSSYEQYF	TGTGCCAGCAGTTACCGGGACAGGAGCTCCTACGAGCAGTACTTC	TRBV6-6	TRBD1	.	TRBJ2-7
CASSGQLIYEQYF	TGTGCCAGTAGTGGACAGCTAATCTACGAGCAGTACTTC	TRBV19	.	once	TRBJ2-7
CASGPSRLAGASYNEQFF	TGTGCTAGTGGTCCCAGCCGACTAGCGGGAGCGTCCTACAATGAGCAGTTCTTC	TRBV12-5	TRBD2	.	TRBJ2-1
CASSLRTAGGPRETQYF	TGTGCCAGCAGCTTACGTACAGCGGGGGGGCCGAGGGAGACCCAGTACTTC	TRBV7-9	TRBD2	.	TRBJ2-5
CASSFQGYEQYF	TGTGCCAGCAGCTTCCAGGGCTACGAGCAGTACTTC	TRBV5-6	.	.	TRBJ2-7
CASSEAGLGGYTF	TGTGCCAGCAGTGAAGCGGGACTCGGTGGCTACACCTTC	TRBV6-1	.	.	TRBJ1-2
CASSFQLAEQYF	TGTGCCAGCAGCTTCCAACTAGCCGAGCAGTACTTC	TRBV11-2	.	.	TRBJ2-7
CSVGPRGDSYNEQFF	TGCAGCGTTGGTCCACGGGGGGACTCCTACAATGAGCAGTTCTTC	TRBV29-1	TRBD2	.	TRBJ2-1
CASSFGSGANVLTF	TGTGCCAGCAGCTTCGGCTCTGGGGCCAACGTCCTGACTTTC	TRBV7-3	.	.	TRBJ2-6
CAWTGAGYEQYF	TGTGCCTGGACAGGGGCTGGGTACGAGCAGTACTTC	TRBV30	.	.	TRBJ2-7
CASSPYTPTSGGYF	TGTGCCAGCAGCCCCTACACCCCGACTAGCGGAGGGTACTTC	TRBV5-8	TRBD2	.	TRBJ2-5
CASSFDRGYGYTF	TGTGCCAGCAGCTTTGACAGGGGGTATGGCTACACCTTC	TRBV11-2	TRBD1	.	TRBJ1-2
CASSGRLAGVNAVQYF	TGTGCCAGCAGCGGGCGACTAGCGGGAGTTAACGCGGTTCAGTATTTT	TRBV7-8	TRBD2	.	TRBJ2-3
CAISDYPNTGELFF	TGTGCCATCAGTGACTACCCGAACACCGGGGAGCTGTTTTTT	TRBV10-3	.	.	TRBJ2-2
CASSYHRGDEKLFF	TGTGCCAGCAGTTACCACAGGGGGGATGAAAAACTGTTTTTT	TRBV6-6	TRBD1	.	TRBJ1-4
CASSPRGLPNTEAFF	TGTGCCAGCAGCCCCCGGGGACTCCCGAACACTGAAGCTTTCTTT	TRBV7-9	.	once	TRBJ1-1
CASSDGTTSYNEQFF	TGTGCCAGCAGTGACGGGACTACCTCCTACAATGAGCAGTTCTTC	TRBV6-4	TRBD2	.	TRBJ2-1